This TCR beta chain was captured by sequencing in a study of CD8 T cells in ankylosing spondylitis (dated by TCRdb to 2015 to 2018). About the full investigation: To find TCR variants linked to disease, the study profiled T cell receptor beta repertoires in ankylosing spondylitis patients and healthy donors. In total, the full study cohort was made up of 95 to 110 healthy donors and 25 to 30 ankylosing spondylitis patients. Peripheral blood was sampled, and synovial fluid was also collected from ankylosing spondylitis patients. Paper-wide results and their limitations: A TCR beta motif of several highly homologous amino acid variants appeared characteristic of blood from ankylosing spondylitis patients. The disease-linked clones had a CD8+ phenotype and were found at relatively low frequencies in peripheral blood. Some TCR beta motif variants had previously been reported in synovial fluid and blood of reactive arthritis patients, which suggested common disease-initiation mechanisms. Significant enrichment of the disease-linked clones was reported in matched synovial fluid samples from ankylosing spondylitis patients.

Sequencing instrument: Illumina HiSeq 2500. TCR beta libraries were prepared by quantitative 5'-RACE with molecular barcodes. Turning to the authors' computational methods: To identify disease-linked TCR variants, a new computational method was used, one built on a probabilistic model of VDJ rearrangement. TCRdb trimmed public reads at Q25 via fastp, called clones via MiXCR and kept in-frame beta chains. One record per CDR3 amino acid sequence lists the most common genes and DNA. The V and J calls here are based on TCRdb, not the publication. The sample table holds under 450,000 distinct CDR3 sequences, of which roughly a sixth were seen once. The top ten clonotypes cover just over 1% of the sample. In the case of this clonotype: What this receptor recognizes is not known. Per-nucleotide qualities are absent, and no much larger clonotype sits a single base away.

The specimen sequenced was blood, either unsorted or a sorted T cell fraction (not recorded which). The sequence came from a male donor with ankylosing spondylitis.

The bases are TGTGCCAGCAGTGTCGGGGGGGCGAACACTGAAGCTTTCTTT. This yields the protein CASSVGGANTEAFF. Recombination linked TRBV6-1 to TRBJ1-1; the best D guess is TRBD1, with 6 bases matching. The germline V gene encodes CDR1 MNHNS and CDR2 SASEGT. The V and J ends are trimmed by 4 bases and 1 base, leaving 10 bases between them. From the cysteine up to the phenylalanine, the CDR3 has a length of 14 residues. Only the CDR3 portion is preserved as DNA: 42 bases, with reading frame beginning at the first base.